This T cell receptor beta chain was captured in a study of T-cell reconstitution after alpha-beta-depleted transplantation in children. Study-level points and caveats: At day 60, the high TCRbeta diversity found in some patients originated from recipient T cells and thymic progenitors that had survived.

The TCRbeta library was prepared with unique molecular identifiers. TCRdb fed the PCR reads into MiXCR, producing one record per CDR3 protein. Of roughly 670,000 distinct CDR3 sequences in the sample, less than 15% were seen once. CDR3 length: 17 residues. V trimming: 3 bases; J trimming: 2 bases; junction bases outside the gene matches: 11. The germline V gene has CDR1 GTSNPN and CDR2 SVGIG (reference sequence). With respect to this clonotype: The antigen remains undetermined.

Sequenced material: PBMCs, taken before TCRalphabeta/CD19-depleted stem cell transplant. V and J are TRBV30 and TRBJ2-1; 9 bases are a match to TRBD2. The clonotype originates from a girl aged 2 to 9 with congenital amegakaryocytic thrombocytopenia, due to receive a stem cell transplant. The CDR3 nucleotides read TGTGCCTGGAGGGGAGAAAACATAGCGGGAGCCTACAATGAGCAGTTCTTC. Its translation: CAWRGENIAGAYNEQFF.